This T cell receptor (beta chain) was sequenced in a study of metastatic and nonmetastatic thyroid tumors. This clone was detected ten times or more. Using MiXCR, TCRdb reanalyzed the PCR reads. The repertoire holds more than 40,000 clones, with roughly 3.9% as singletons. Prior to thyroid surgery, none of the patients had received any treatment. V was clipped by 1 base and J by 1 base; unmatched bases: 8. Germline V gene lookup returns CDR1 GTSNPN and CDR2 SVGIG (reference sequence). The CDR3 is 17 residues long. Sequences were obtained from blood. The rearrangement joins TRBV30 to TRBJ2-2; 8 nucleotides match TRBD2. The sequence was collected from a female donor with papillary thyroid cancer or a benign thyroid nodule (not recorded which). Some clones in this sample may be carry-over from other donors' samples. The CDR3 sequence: CAWSATLAVLNTGELFF. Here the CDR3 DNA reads TGTGCCTGGAGTGCAACACTAGCGGTTCTGAACACCGGGGAGCTGTTTTTT.